Shown below are 29 T cell receptor beta chains from a single sample sequenced in a study of blood T cell repertoires in COVID-19. The repertoire was sequenced with immunoSEQ multiplex PCR; TCRdb's copy has only in-frame clones and lacks some. The sample lists approximately 400,000 clones, roughly 90% occurring once. Input material: PBMCs or T cells enriched from blood (not recorded which). Receptors were obtained from a middle-aged woman who had been exposed to COVID-19.

The gene calls are TRBV30 and TRBJ1-2; D is perhaps TRBD1 (6 bases). Trimming removed 8 bases at V and 6 bases at J, with 22 bases between. Germline V lookup: CDR1 GTSNPN, CDR2 SVGIG (reference sequence). The CDR3 is made up of 14 amino acids. The CDR3 DNA sequence: TGTGCCCTAACCCGAGGGACACACAGGGATGGCTACACCTTC. Protein: CALTRGTHRDGYTF.

The chain carries TRBV7-4 and TRBJ2-7, with 14 positions matching TRBD2. CDR1 is SGHVT and CDR2 is SQSDAQ in the germline V gene. The CDR3 extends over 17 amino acids. Trimming removed 5 bases from V and 1 base from J; junction bases left unmatched: 7. CDR3 coding DNA: TGTGCCAGCAGCCCCGCCGGGACTAGCGGGAGATCCTACGAGCAGTACTTC. It translates to CASSPAGTSGRSYEQYF. The whole variable domain, remainder taken from reference TRBV7-4 and TRBJ2-7, is GAGVSQSPRYKVAKRGRDVALRCDSISGHVTLYWYRQTLGQGSEVLTYSQSDAQRDKSGRPSGRFSAERPERSVSTLKIQRTEQGDSAVYLCASSPAGTSGRSYEQYFGPGTRLTVT.

The chain uses TRBV3-1 (or the pseudogene TRBV3-2) and TRBJ1-2; no clear D. From germline, CDR1 is LGHDT and CDR2 YNNKEL (reference sequence). The CDR3 extends over 17 amino acids. V was trimmed by 0 bases and J by 4 bases, leaving 18 bases between them. CDR3 sequence: CASSQEKWWQRTYGYTF. CDR3 DNA: TGTGCCAGCAGCCAAGAAAAGTGGTGGCAGCGGACCTATGGCTACACCTTC.

The gene calls are TRBV7-3 and TRBJ1-3; tentatively, D is TRBD1 (5 bases). V was trimmed by 0 bases and J by 1 base, leaving 13 bases between them. The CDR3 contains 17 residues. Germline CDR1 reads SGHTA; CDR2 reads FQGTGA. The CDR3 nucleotides read TGTGCCAGCAGCTTAACTCCGCGGGGGGTTTCTGGAAACACCATATATTTT. Amino acid sequence: CASSLTPRGVSGNTIYF. Full variable domain (remainder filled in from reference TRBV7-3 and TRBJ1-3): GAGVSQTPSNKVTEKGKYVELRCDPISGHTALYWYRQSLGQGPEFLIYFQGTGAADDSGLPNDRFFAVRPEGSVSTLKIQRTERGDSAVYLCASSLTPRGVSGNTIYFGEGSWLTVV.

The chain couples TRBV7-6 to TRBJ1-2, with 8 bases lining up with TRBD1. The CDR3 is 14 residues long. V lost 0 bases and J lost 6; bases outside the gene matches: 3. Germline-derived CDR1 and CDR2 are SGHVS and FNYEAQ. DNA of the CDR3: TGTGCCAGCAGCTTAGCTACAGGGGGAGATGGCTACACCTTC. Residues: CASSLATGGDGYTF.

This chain links TRBV6-4 with TRBJ1-1, with a possible D match to TRBD1 (5 bases). V dropped 8 bases and J dropped 11 bases, with 24 bases sitting between them. Germline V gene sequence: CDR1 MRHNA, CDR2 SNTAGT. The CDR3 consists of 14 residues. The CDR3 reads CASRPHTGVAPAFF. The CDR3 coding sequence is TGTGCCAGCCGCCCCCATACGGGGGTGGCCCCGGCTTTCTTT.

The chain joins TRBV5-1 to TRBJ2-7; TRBD1 agrees at 11 bases. The CDR3 is 15 residues long. Germline V gene lookup returns CDR1 SGHRS and CDR2 YFSETQ. V shed 4 bases and J 0 bases; nucleotides not matched to a gene: 3. The CDR3 is CASSAGTGGSYEQYF. Here the CDR3 DNA reads TGCGCCAGCAGCGCAGGGACAGGGGGCTCCTACGAGCAGTACTTC.

The J gene is TRBJ1-5, the V gene TRBV6-5; D unclear. Germline-derived CDR1 and CDR2 are MNHEY and SVGAGI. The CDR3 is 14 amino acids. Trimming cost V 6 bases and J 7 bases, with 16 bases left between them. The CDR3, as DNA: TGTGCCAGCAGACTATCCCTGGGTGCGCAGCCCCAGCATTTT. This translates into CASRLSLGAQPQHF.

The chain is built from TRBV14 and TRBJ1-1, with D hard to call. Germline V CDR1 and CDR2: SGHDN, FVKESK. The CDR3 extends over 13 amino acids. Trimming removed 0 bases at V and 4 bases at J, with 6 bases between. The CDR3 nucleotides are TGTGCCAGCAGCCAAGATCCCAGCACTGAAGCTTTCTTT. Protein: CASSQDPSTEAFF.

The chain recombines TRBV4-3 with TRBJ1-1; D not resolved. CDR1 is LGHNA and CDR2 is YSLEER in the germline V gene. The ends were cut back, 0 bases at V and 0 bases at J, with 11 bases in the middle. This CDR3 has 16 residues. The CDR3 DNA reads TGCGCCAGCAGCCAAGAGAGTGTCAGGTTGAACACTGAAGCTTTCTTT. The encoded protein is CASSQESVRLNTEAFF.

This clone appeared a single time. This chain links TRBV6-1 with TRBJ2-7; tentatively, D is TRBD1 (6 bases). The CDR3 extends over 14 amino acids. CDR1 and CDR2 from the germline V gene are MNHNS and SASEGT. Trimming took 2 bases from V and 2 from J, leaving 10 bases between them. The chain's CDR3 is CASSEHRATYEQYF. The CDR3 nucleotides read TGTGCCAGCAGTGAACACAGGGCGACCTACGAGCAGTACTTC.

V gene TRBV5-8 combines with J gene TRBJ1-1; 8 nucleotides line up with TRBD1. V was clipped by 1 base and J by 3 bases; unmatched bases: 8. This CDR3 is built from 16 residues. The germline gives CDR1 SGHTS, CDR2 YDEGEE. The CDR3 DNA reads TGTGCCAGCAGCTTGTTACAGGGGGGGCGCGACACTGAAGCTTTCTTT. Its protein is CASSLLQGGRDTEAFF.

The V and J genes are TRBV9 and TRBJ2-6, with D perhaps TRBD2 (6 bases). Trimming cost V 2 bases and J 2 bases, with 14 bases left between them. Germline CDR1 is SGDLS and CDR2 is YYNGEE. This CDR3 contains 17 residues. The CDR3 bases are TGTGCCAGCAGCGTCGAGCTCGGGGGAACTGGGGCCAACGTCCTGACTTTC. This gives the protein CASSVELGGTGANVLTF.

V gene TRBV18 combines with J gene TRBJ1-4; no clear D gene. The V end was cut by 4 bases, the J end by 7 bases, with 13 bases between. Per germline, CDR1 KGHSH and CDR2 LQKENI. The CDR3 sequence is 14 residues long. The CDR3 region has the DNA TGTGCCAGCTCACGGAGGCAGGACCGTGAAAAACTGTTTTTT. The encoded protein is CASSRRQDREKLFF.

The V call is TRBV6-2 or TRBV6-3, the J call TRBJ1-4; no clear D. Germline V CDR1 and CDR2: MNHEY, SVGEGT. V was pared by 6 bases and J by 10 bases, with 18 bases between. This CDR3 is 14 amino acids long. DNA of the CDR3: TGTGCCAGCAGCCCGAGCGGTCGGATAGGAAAACTGTTTTTT. Its translation: CASSPSGRIGKLFF.

V is TRBV7-2 and J is TRBJ1-6; D is unresolved. With 5 bases removed from V and 0 bases from J, the gap between germline ends came to 5 bases. In germline, CDR1 is SGHTA, CDR2 FQGNSA. This CDR3 has 14 amino acids. DNA for the CDR3: TGTGCCAGCAGCCCTCGCTCCTATAATTCACCCCTCCACTTT. It is translated as CASSPRSYNSPLHF. The variable domain in full, completed from reference TRBV7-2 and TRBJ1-6, reads GAGVSQSPSNKVTEKGKDVELRCDPISGHTALYWYRQSLGQGLEFLIYFQGNSAPDKSGLPSDRFSAERTGGSVSTLTIQRTQQEDSAVYLCASSPRSYNSPLHFGNGTRLTVT.

This clone appeared a few times. V is TRBV2 and J is TRBJ2-7, with a weak D call TRBD1 (6 bases). Germline V gene data show CDR1 as SNHLY and CDR2 as FYNNEI. Trimming took 5 bases from V and 6 from J, leaving 11 bases between them. This CDR3 region has 12 residues. CDR3 DNA sequence: TGTGCCAGCAGTCCAGGGGCGGCCGAGCAGTACTTC. This sequence encodes CASSPGAAEQYF.

V usage is TRBV7-2 and J usage is TRBJ1-2; perhaps TRBD1 as D (5 bases). The CDR3 extends over 14 amino acids. Germline CDR1 is SGHTA and CDR2 is FQGNSA. V dropped 1 base and J dropped 7 bases, with 13 bases sitting between them. CDR3 coding DNA: TGTGCCAGCAGCTTAGGGGGGGACTTAGTTGGCTACACCTTC. It codes for CASSLGGDLVGYTF.

The rearrangement links TRBV5-6 to TRBJ2-5, with TRBD1 as a possible D gene (7 bases). The CDR3 has 16 residues. Between the trimmed V and J ends, which lost 4 bases and 7 bases, there was a span of 23 bases. Germline lookup yields CDR1 SGHDT and CDR2 YYEEEE. As DNA, the CDR3 is TGTGCCAGCAGCCCTTCCTTGCAGGGGGGTTATAGGACCCAGTACTTC. Protein product: CASSPSLQGGYRTQYF.

The genes are TRBV3-1 (or the pseudogene TRBV3-2) and TRBJ2-1; perhaps TRBD2 as D (6 bases). Trimming took 4 bases from V and 10 from J, leaving 23 bases between them. This CDR3 is 16 amino acids long. Germline V lookup: CDR1 LGHDT, CDR2 YNNKEL (reference sequence). Written as DNA, the CDR3 is TGTGCCAGCAGCCGCCGAACGGGACTCCCGGCGGGAGAGCAGTTCTTC. Its translation: CASSRRTGLPAGEQFF.

This chain connects TRBV19 to TRBJ1-5; D unresolved. There are 15 residues in the CDR3. The germline gives CDR1 LNHDA, CDR2 SQIVND (reference sequence). V was shortened by 6 bases and J by 4 bases, with 16 bases between the two germline ends. In DNA, the CDR3 is TGTGCCAGTAGCACGGGGTTTCCGGGGAATCAGCCCCAGCATTTT. Translation: CASSTGFPGNQPQHF. Full variable domain (missing parts from reference TRBV19 and TRBJ1-5): DGGITQSPKYLFRKEGQNVTLSCEQNLNHDAMYWYRQDPGQGLRLIYYSQIVNDFQKGDIAEGYSVSREKKESFPLTVTSAQKNPTAFYLCASSTGFPGNQPQHFGDGTRLSIL.

The V gene is TRBV18, the J gene TRBJ2-1, with 8 nucleotides matching TRBD2. The CDR3 length is 15 residues. V lost 5 bases to trimming and J lost 8 bases; unmatched junction nucleotides: 11. Germline-derived CDR1 and CDR2 are KGHSH and LQKENI. The CDR3 region has the DNA TGTGCCAGCTCATCTCAGCGGGAGAATGTGGATGAGCAGTTCTTC. Protein: CASSSQRENVDEQFF.

The DNA of the CDR3 is TGTGCCAGCAGTTCCGGCACTGAAGCTTTCTTT. Encoded protein: CASSSGTEAFF. The V call is TRBV12-3 or TRBV12-4, the J call TRBJ1-1; D remains ambiguous. The CDR3 extends over 11 amino acids. The V gene lost 4 bases and the J gene lost 4 bases, with 4 bases spanning the gap.

This rearrangement joins TRBV30 to TRBJ1-1, with 7 bases lining up with TRBD1. Germline CDR1 GTSNPN, CDR2 SVGIG (reference sequence). V was clipped by 2 bases and J by 8 bases; unmatched bases: 8. This CDR3 region has 13 residues. As DNA, the CDR3 is TGTGCCTGGAGTAGGGGGCTGGCATCGGAAGCTTTCTTT. This encodes CAWSRGLASEAFF.

The rearrangement links TRBV5-1 to TRBJ2-5, with a tentative D call TRBD1 (5 bases). The CDR3 loop spans 13 amino acids. V gave up 4 bases and J gave up 3 bases, with 10 bases separating them. Germline V gene data show CDR1 as SGHRS and CDR2 as YFSETQ. The CDR3 nucleotides are TGCGCCAGCAGCGACAGATGGGAAGAGACCCAGTACTTC. It yields the protein CASSDRWEETQYF.

This sequence joins TRBV5-1 and TRBJ1-1; 8 positions agree with TRBD1. Trimming took 7 bases from V and 4 from J; bases not matched to a gene: 9. The CDR3 is 14 residues long. The germline CDR1 and CDR2 sequences are SGHRS and YFSETQ. The CDR3 bases are TGCGCCAGCGGACGATTTACAGGGGGCACTGAAGCTTTCTTT. Its translation: CASGRFTGGTEAFF.

V usage is TRBV19 and J usage is TRBJ1-5; perhaps TRBD1 as D (6 bases). In germline, CDR1 is LNHDA, CDR2 SQIVND (reference sequence). This CDR3 contains 14 residues. The V end lost 2 bases, the J end lost 2 bases, and 7 bases lay between the germline ends. CDR3 in amino acids: CASSIKGGNQPQHF. The DNA for the CDR3 is TGTGCCAGTAGTATAAAGGGGGGCAATCAGCCCCAGCATTTT.

V is TRBV5-6 and J is TRBJ2-7; D not certain. CDR3 length equals 14 residues. Trimming stripped 2 bases from V and 3 bases from J, with 12 bases between. Per the germline V gene, CDR1 is SGHDT and CDR2 is YYEEEE. The CDR3 DNA follows: TGTGCCAGCAGCTTCCGGCCAGCGCACTACGAGCAGTACTTC. Translating it yields CASSFRPAHYEQYF. The entire variable domain, with the rest obtained from reference TRBV5-6 and TRBJ2-7, is as follows: DAGVTQSPTHLIKTRGQQVTLRCSPKSGHDTVSWYQQALGQGPQFIFQYYEEEERQRGNFPDRFSGHQFPNYSSELNVNALLLGDSALYLCASSFRPAHYEQYFGPGTRLTVT.

The V call is TRBV19, the J call TRBJ2-2; the D is unclear. With 6 bases removed from V and 4 bases from J, the gap between germline ends came to 9 bases. The CDR3 loop spans 13 amino acids. The germline CDR1 and CDR2 sequences are LNHDA and SQIVND (reference sequence). Written as DNA, the CDR3 is TGTGCCAGTAGGTTGGCGGCCACCGGGGAGCTGTTTTTT. This codes for CASRLAATGELFF.